The 22 T cell receptor beta chains below come from one sample, sequenced in a study of OX40 agonist ivuxolimab in advanced cancers. The data were produced by immunoSEQ multiplex PCR, yet TCRdb's version contains in-frame clones alone and is incomplete. The repertoire holds some 95,000 clones, with 75% to 90% as singletons. The sample in question was CD4+ or CD8+ T cells sorted from blood, obtained in a trial of the OX40 agonist ivuxolimab. The receptors were sampled from an adult with an advanced solid tumor such as melanoma, head and neck, liver or kidney cancer.

The chain is built from TRBV30 and TRBJ1-6; perhaps TRBD1 as D (5 bases). Germline V CDR1 and CDR2: GTSNPN, SVGIG (reference sequence). Trimming cost V 4 bases and J 0 bases, with 13 bases left between them. There are 16 residues in the CDR3. Written as DNA, the CDR3 is TGTGCCTGGAATAGGGACTTTAGCTCCTATAATTCACCCCTCCACTTT. Residues: CAWNRDFSSYNSPLHF.

This sequence joins TRBV28 and TRBJ1-2, with 8 bases aligning to TRBD1. The CDR3 spans 15 residues. Trimming at V came to 2 bases and at J to 3 bases, leaving 5 bases not matched to a gene. In germline, CDR1 is MDHEN, CDR2 SYDVKM. The CDR3 is CASSLATGEDYGYTF. CDR3 DNA: TGTGCCAGCAGTTTAGCGACAGGGGAAGACTATGGCTACACCTTC.

This rearrangement joins TRBV7-8 to TRBJ2-7; TRBD1 agrees at 7 bases. Germline CDR1 and CDR2: SGHVS and FQNEAQ. V gave up 3 bases and J gave up 1 base; unmatched junction bases: 3. This CDR3 has 14 residues. Here the CDR3 DNA reads TGTGCCAGCAGCTTGGGACAGCCTTCCTACGAGCAGTACGTC. It codes for CASSLGQPSYEQYV.

This clone showed up just a few times. The V gene is TRBV9, the J gene TRBJ2-3, with TRBD2 identical over 9 bases. Germline CDR1 reads SGDLS; CDR2 reads YYNGEE. J gave up 4 bases and V 4 bases, and 16 bases lay outside the gene matches. The CDR3 extends over 18 amino acids. This CDR3 reads CASSFRGGASGAADTQYF. The CDR3 nucleotides are TGTGCCAGCAGCTTCCGTGGGGGGGCTAGCGGGGCCGCAGATACGCAGTATTTT.

This chain connects TRBV19 to TRBJ2-7; 7 bases map to TRBD2. The CDR3 has 15 amino acids. Germline CDR1 and CDR2: LNHDA and SQIVND (reference sequence). The V gene end was trimmed by 9 bases and the J gene end by 3 bases; junction bases not matched to a gene: 14. CDR3 region: CARAETGGSFYEQYF. CDR3 nucleotides: TGTGCCAGGGCTGAGACGGGAGGTTCCTTCTACGAGCAGTACTTC.

V usage is TRBV5-6 and J usage is TRBJ2-5, with 7 nucleotides matching TRBD2. The tail of the sequence fits TRBJ2-7 better, so the J call may be wrong. Germline assignment: CDR1 SGHDT and CDR2 YYEEEE. The CDR3 loop spans 15 amino acids. CDR3 protein: CASSLSGREKYEQYF. The CDR3 bases are TGTGCCAGCAGCTTGTCGGGGCGGGAGAAGTACGAGCAGTACTTC.

This rearrangement joins TRBV5-6 to TRBJ1-2, with TRBD1 as a possible D gene (6 bases). Trimming left V 5 bases short and J 4 bases short, with 15 bases between. The germline V gene encodes CDR1 SGHDT and CDR2 YYEEEE. The CDR3 extends over 14 amino acids. CDR3 DNA: TGTGCCAGCAGGGAGGGGGGGCGCGGCTATGGCTACACCTTC. It yields the protein CASREGGRGYGYTF.

V and J are TRBV28 and TRBJ1-1; 10 nucleotides agree with TRBD1. CDR1 MDHEN and CDR2 SYDVKM come from the germline V gene. After removal of 5 bases from V and 3 bases from J, the junction contained 6 bases not matched to a gene. The CDR3 contains 15 residues. CDR3 sequence (DNA): TGTGCCAGCAGTCCAGAGACAGGGGGCTACACTGAAGCTTTCTTT. This translates into CASSPETGGYTEAFF.

The genes are TRBV7-3 and TRBJ1-1; no definite D call. The CDR3 loop spans 13 amino acids. V lost 4 bases, J lost 4 bases, and 10 bases lay in between. CDR1 SGHTA and CDR2 FQGTGA come from the germline V gene. CDR3 nucleotide sequence: TGTGCCAGCAGCTCCCAAGAGGGCACTGAAGCTTTCTTT. This gives the protein CASSSQEGTEAFF.

This clone was observed once. The CDR3 loop is CASSLAGNRQETQYF. The CDR3 nucleotides are TGCGCCAGCAGTTTAGCGGGAAATAGACAAGAGACCCAGTACTTC. The rearrangement uses TRBV5-1 and TRBJ2-5; 8 bases line up with TRBD2. The germline gives CDR1 SGHRS, CDR2 YFSETQ. The V and J ends lost 5 bases and 2 bases, in that order; junction bases with no gene match: 8. The CDR3 is made up of 15 amino acids.

The chain recombines TRBV6-1 with TRBJ1-2; TRBD1 matches at 8 bases. The V gene end was trimmed by 6 bases and the J gene end by 1 base; junction bases not matched to a gene: 7. This CDR3 region has 15 residues. Germline CDR1 reads MNHNS; CDR2 reads SASEGT. The CDR3 spells CASSDRGPYNYGYTF. In DNA, the CDR3 is TGTGCCAGCAGCGACAGGGGCCCCTATAACTATGGCTACACCTTC.

The chain uses TRBV2 and TRBJ1-4, with 9 bases that match TRBD1. Germline V gene sequence: CDR1 SNHLY, CDR2 FYNNEI. The CDR3 sequence is 13 residues long. The junction had 6 bases not matched to a gene; V was cut back by 6 bases and J by 10 bases. In nucleotides, the CDR3 is TGTGCCAGCAGCGGGACAGGGTTCGGAAAACTGTTTTTT. Translated: CASSGTGFGKLFF.

This clone has more than one count but fewer than ten. This chain uses TRBV6-4 with TRBJ1-1; possibly TRBD1 for D (6 bases). Germline lookup yields CDR1 MRHNA and CDR2 SNTAGT. This CDR3 spans 12 amino acids. Trimming shortened V by 8 bases and J by 5 bases, and 12 bases separated the two germline ends. For the CDR3, the DNA is TGTGCCAGCTACTCTACAGGGACTGAAGCTTTCTTT. It encodes CASYSTGTEAFF.

V is TRBV19 and J is TRBJ1-1, with D unclear. The CDR3 is 13 amino acids. Germline V gene sequence: CDR1 LNHDA, CDR2 SQIVND (reference sequence). V dropped 3 bases and J dropped 10 bases, with 15 bases sitting between them. This chain's CDR3 is CASSITPTQAAFF. The CDR3 bases are TGTGCCAGTAGTATCACGCCAACCCAGGCAGCTTTCTTT.

The CDR3 sequence: CASSLIQGAPNYGYTF. For the CDR3, the DNA is TGTGCCAGCAGCTTAATACAGGGGGCGCCTAACTATGGCTACACCTTC. The V gene is TRBV7-8, the J gene TRBJ1-2, with TRBD1 identical over 9 bases. Germline loops: CDR1 SGHVS, CDR2 FQNEAQ. The length of the CDR3 is 16 residues. J was trimmed by 0 bases and V by 2 bases; bases with no gene match: 4.

The chain couples TRBV7-9 to TRBJ1-1; D is unclear. V was trimmed by 1 base and J by 5 bases, leaving 14 bases between them. Germline V gene data show CDR1 as SEHNR and CDR2 as FQNEAQ (reference sequence). The CDR3 contains 15 residues. The CDR3, as DNA: TGTGCCAGCAGCTTAGTTCAGGTGGTGGAGACTGAAGCTTTCTTT. Its translation: CASSLVQVVETEAFF.

The chain combines TRBV6-1 with TRBJ1-5; 7 nucleotides line up with TRBD1. This CDR3 region has 13 residues. V was clipped by 8 bases and J by 3 bases; unmatched bases: 4. Germline V gene lookup returns CDR1 MNHNS and CDR2 SASEGT. CDR3 coding DNA: TGTGCCAGCTCGACAGGGATCAATCAGCCCCAGCATTTT. Protein sequence: CASSTGINQPQHF.

The chain links TRBV6-5 to TRBJ2-1, with 8 bases that match TRBD2. CDR3 length: 13 residues. CDR1 and CDR2 (germline): MNHEY, SVGAGI. The trim removed 5 bases at V and 8 bases at J, leaving 5 bases unmatched. This CDR3 is CASSQGTRDEQFF. The CDR3 nucleotides read TGTGCCAGCAGTCAAGGGACTAGAGATGAGCAGTTCTTC.

The chain employs TRBV7-8 and TRBJ1-5; TRBD1 agrees at 8 bases. Per the germline V gene, CDR1 is SGHVS and CDR2 is FQNEAQ. This CDR3 spans 15 amino acids. The V and J ends lost 5 bases and 8 bases, in that order; junction bases with no gene match: 11. The CDR3 loop reads CASSTDRAREEPQHF. CDR3 DNA: TGTGCCAGCAGCACGGACAGGGCGCGAGAGGAGCCCCAGCATTTT.

The rearrangement uses TRBV5-4 and TRBJ2-1; TRBD1 is a possible D gene (6 bases). Germline-derived CDR1 and CDR2 are SGHNT and YYREEE (reference sequence). The length of the CDR3 is 15 residues. Trimming removed 3 bases from V and 1 base from J, with 11 bases in between. The CDR3 region has the DNA TGTGCCAGCAGCTCCAAGACAGGTTCCTACAATGAGCAGTTCTTC. Protein product: CASSSKTGSYNEQFF.

The chain uses TRBV10-3 and TRBJ1-2; D is ambiguous. The V and J ends lost 7 bases and 3 bases respectively, with 12 bases between them. The germline CDR1 and CDR2 sequences are ENHRY and SYGVKD. The CDR3 length is 13 residues. CDR3 coding DNA: TGTGCCATCAAGGGAGGGTTGGACTATGGCTACACCTTC. This gives the protein CAIKGGLDYGYTF.

CDR3 residues: CSVDRGDESYGYTF. For the CDR3, the DNA is TGCAGCGTTGATAGGGGGGATGAGAGCTATGGCTACACCTTC. The chain combines TRBV29-1 with TRBJ1-2, with D tentatively TRBD1 (6 bases). Trimming removed 3 bases at V and 4 bases at J, with 15 bases between. Germline V CDR1 and CDR2: SQVTM, ANQGSEA. The length of the CDR3 is 14 residues.